The rows below give T cell receptor beta chains drawn from one sample of a study of blood T cell repertoires in COVID-19. TCRdb's copy holds only in-frame clones and misses some; the assay was immunoSEQ multiplex PCR. The top ten hold under 4.5% of the sample, which has approximately 250,000 clones, approximately 84% seen once. The sample comprised peripheral blood. The receptors were sampled from a man in his forties or fifties with acute or convalescent COVID-19. Both conserved end residues are part of each CDR3. D genes are given only for firm matches.

V gene,D gene,J gene,CDR3 protein
TRBV5-1,.,TRBJ1-1,CASSLFSNTEAFF
TRBV5-5,.,TRBJ2-2,CASSGRQGREAGELFF
TRBV4-1,.,TRBJ2-7,CASSQQDRTYEQYF
TRBV2,.,TRBJ2-1,CASNPPGGPRFF
TRBV6-5,TRBD1,TRBJ1-2,CASTRQGDGYTF
TRBV10-1,TRBD1,TRBJ1-1,CASSARQGTEAFF
TRBV18,TRBD1,TRBJ1-4,CASSPRVPGQGPGGNEKLFF
TRBV6-1,TRBD1,TRBJ1-1,CASSELGGGPEAFF
TRBV7-2,.,TRBJ1-5,CASSSRGYNQPQHF
TRBV7-9,.,TRBJ2-7,CASSLPQGNLPYEQYF
TRBV5-4,TRBD1,TRBJ1-2,CASSSDRARGYTF
TRBV27,TRBD1,TRBJ1-5,CASSFSGTGRQPQHF
TRBV7-2,TRBD2,TRBJ2-3,CASSLAGGSRTQYF
TRBV5-1,.,TRBJ1-1,CASSSWTREAFF
TRBV5-6,.,TRBJ1-4,CASSWRGERKLFF
TRBV19,TRBD1,TRBJ2-5,CASSIDRDRGETQYF
TRBV7-9,TRBD2,TRBJ2-2,CASRPGTSGRGGTGELFF
TRBV7-2,.,TRBJ2-1,CASSVLGNYNEQFF
TRBV7-8,.,TRBJ1-2,CASSLSRVVNFRGYTF
TRBV5-1,.,TRBJ2-3,CASSSRTDTDTQYF
TRBV28,.,TRBJ2-7,CASTHGSSYEQYF
TRBV19,.,TRBJ1-1,CASTDITGPNTEAFF
TRBV19,.,TRBJ2-1,CASTPSTSWSYNEQFF
TRBV9,TRBD1,TRBJ2-2,CASSSRGQENTGELFF
TRBV18,TRBD1,TRBJ1-4,CASSLGTANEKLFF
TRBV5-8,.,TRBJ1-2,CASSLADGDGYTF
TRBV7-2,.,TRBJ2-7,CATSTPRGSASYEQYF
TRBV6-6,.,TRBJ1-1,CATREGGYTEAFF
TRBV11-2,.,TRBJ1-2,CASSWRGGNGYTF
TRBV28,.,TRBJ2-5,CASRLTGSGETQYF
TRBV5-1,TRBD1,TRBJ1-1,CASSPDRDEAFF
TRBV9,TRBD1,TRBJ1-1,CASSVALAGGTEAFF
TRBV19,.,TRBJ2-3,CASTPGSFTDTQYF
TRBV3-1/TRBV3-2,.,TRBJ2-7,CASSPEERTETYEQYF
TRBV10-3,TRBD2,TRBJ2-3,CAISETSVKDTQYF
TRBV5-4,TRBD1,TRBJ1-4,CASQTGVAEKLFF
TRBV10-3,TRBD1,TRBJ1-3,CATRKTGASGNTIYF
TRBV18,.,TRBJ2-7,CASSPPGQVYHEQYF
TRBV25-1,.,TRBJ1-6,CASSEDSPIYSPLHF
TRBV6-5,TRBD2,TRBJ2-5,CASGRGDPETQYF
TRBV6-5,.,TRBJ1-5,CASSRTDGNQPQHF
TRBV18,.,TRBJ1-5,CASSPGQTTNQPQHF